This T cell receptor beta chain was captured in a study of OX40 agonist ivuxolimab in advanced cancers. Across the study: Participants could have had prior anti-PD-1, anti-PD-L1 or anti-CTLA-4 therapy, and roughly 39% had some.

Assay: immunoSEQ multiplex PCR; the TCRdb copy retains only in-frame clones and omits some. The table shows 25,000 to 35,000 clones, with about 80% occurring only once. V lost 2 bases and J lost 4; bases outside the gene matches: 6. CDR1 is GTSNPN and CDR2 is SVGIG in the germline V gene (reference sequence). CDR3 length equals 14 residues. Study-wide results and caveats: Relatively little clonal expansion, among the lowest observed, appeared in partial responders at 0.1-3.0 mg/kg.

Baseline, cycle 4 day 1, and cycle 7 day 1 were the blood sampling points. Points on this clone: What it binds is not known.

This TCR was sampled from an adult with an advanced solid tumor such as melanoma, head and neck, liver or kidney cancer. The chain recombines TRBV30 with TRBJ1-2; 8 bases map to TRBD1. The input for sequencing was CD4+ or CD8+ T cells sorted from blood, taken in a trial of the OX40 agonist ivuxolimab. CDR3 region: CAWSLGRGPYGYTF. The CDR3 bases are TGTGCCTGGAGTCTGGGCAGGGGGCCCTATGGCTACACCTTC.